What follows are 12 T cell receptor beta chains derived from one specimen sequenced in a study of cytomegalovirus exposure and HLA in healthy donors. PCR was performed using 60 Vbeta and 13 Jbeta primers. Here immunoSEQ multiplex PCR was the method, and the copy in TCRdb shows in-frame clones only, minus some. The sample holds about 150,000 clones; roughly 71% are singletons and the top ten take more than 1.1%. The sample consisted of PBMCs. The receptor source for this set is a woman aged 40-49 years in good health and CMV-seronegative.

J is TRBJ1-4 and V is TRBV7-9, with TRBD1 matching over 7 bases. The CDR3 is made up of 15 amino acids. After removal of 0 bases from V and 13 bases from J, the junction contained 11 bases not matched to a gene. Germline values: CDR1 SEHNR, CDR2 FQNEAQ (reference sequence). CDR3 loop: CASSLASDRAGGLFF. The CDR3 nucleotides are TGTGCCAGCAGCTTAGCGTCTGACAGGGCTGGAGGACTGTTTTTT.

The V and J genes are TRBV7-9 and TRBJ2-1; TRBD1 matches at 9 bases. This CDR3 spans 15 amino acids. In germline, CDR1 is SEHNR, CDR2 FQNEAQ (reference sequence). The trim removed 5 bases at V and 5 bases at J, leaving 7 bases unmatched. In nucleotides, the CDR3 is TGTGCCAGCAGCCAGATGGACAGGGGAGACAATGAGCAGTTCTTC. Encoded protein: CASSQMDRGDNEQFF.

CDR3 region: CASSPTMRVSYNEQFF. CDR3 nucleotide sequence: TGTGCCAGCAGCCCCACGATGAGGGTTTCCTACAATGAGCAGTTCTTC. The rearrangement uses TRBV13 and TRBJ2-1, with a possible D match to TRBD2 (5 bases). Germline V lookup: CDR1 PRHDT, CDR2 FYEKMQ (reference sequence). This CDR3 comprises 16 residues. With 5 bases removed from V and 1 base from J, the gap between germline ends came to 15 bases.

The sample holds one count of this clone. This chain connects TRBV29-1 to TRBJ2-7, with 8 bases matching TRBD1. Germline lookup yields CDR1 SQVTM and CDR2 ANQGSEA. Losses at the gene ends were 6 bases for V and 5 bases for J; bases not matched to a gene: 6. CDR3 size: 12 residues. CDR3 loop: CSVPTGGNEQYF. For the CDR3, the DNA is TGCAGCGTCCCAACAGGGGGTAACGAGCAGTACTTC.

The CDR3 protein is CASSLGVGMGHTDTQYF. The CDR3 bases are TGTGCCAGCAGCTTGGGAGTCGGGATGGGTCACACAGATACGCAGTATTTT. This chain connects TRBV5-6 to TRBJ2-3; TRBD2 is a possible D gene (5 bases). CDR1 is SGHDT, CDR2 YYEEEE, per germline. V gave up 0 bases and J gave up 2 bases, with 16 bases separating them. The CDR3 is 17 residues long.

This clone appeared a few times. The chain couples TRBV5-6 to TRBJ1-4; perhaps TRBD1 as D (6 bases). The V end lost 1 base, the J end lost 3 bases, and 22 bases lay between the germline ends. Per germline, CDR1 SGHDT and CDR2 YYEEEE. CDR3 length equals 19 residues. The CDR3 loop is CASSLFRISSDRPNEKLFF. The CDR3 bases are TGTGCCAGCAGCTTGTTTCGAATTTCTAGTGACAGGCCTAATGAAAAACTGTTTTTT.

This chain links TRBV14 with TRBJ2-3; 12 bases line up with TRBD1. CDR1 SGHDN and CDR2 FVKESK come from the germline V gene. After removal of 4 bases from V and 2 bases from J, the junction contained 4 bases not matched to a gene. The length of the CDR3 is 16 residues. CDR3 coding DNA: TGTGCCAGCAGCCCTGGGACAGGGGGCGTCACAGATACGCAGTATTTT. Encoded protein: CASSPGTGGVTDTQYF.

The V gene is TRBV27, the J gene TRBJ1-4; 8 bases are shared with TRBD1. Germline values: CDR1 MNHEY, CDR2 SMNVEV (reference sequence). The CDR3 totals 16 residues. V lost 5 bases to trimming and J lost 7 bases; unmatched junction nucleotides: 12. The CDR3 nucleotides read TGTGCCAGCAGTGCTCGATCAGGGGGCTCGGCTGAAAAACTGTTTTTT. This codes for CASSARSGGSAEKLFF. Variable domain in full (rest from reference TRBV27 and TRBJ1-4): EAQVTQNPRYLITVTGKKLTVTCSQNMNHEYMSWYRQDPGLGLRQIYYSMNVEVTDKGDVPEGYKVSRKEKRNFPLILESPSPNQTSLYFCASSARSGGSAEKLFFGSGTQLSVL.

This chain links TRBV6-5 with TRBJ1-2; 9 positions match TRBD1. This CDR3 region has 13 residues. V was clipped by 6 bases and J by 6 bases; unmatched bases: 5. Germline V gives CDR1 MNHEY, CDR2 SVGAGI. The CDR3 loop reads CASRPDRGNGYTF. In DNA form, the CDR3 reads TGTGCCAGCAGACCGGACAGGGGCAATGGCTACACCTTC.

The chain combines TRBV27 with TRBJ2-5; D gene uncertain. This CDR3 spans 14 amino acids. From germline, CDR1 is MNHEY and CDR2 SMNVEV (reference sequence). Trimming pared 6 bases from V and 2 bases from J, leaving 13 bases between. The CDR3 region is CASSSTRRQETQYF. The CDR3 DNA is TGTGCCAGCAGCTCCACGCGCAGGCAAGAGACCCAGTACTTC.

The chain has TRBV6-5 and TRBJ2-5, with D possibly matching TRBD2 (5 bases). V gave up 4 bases and J gave up 3 bases, with 15 bases separating them. Germline V lookup: CDR1 MNHEY, CDR2 SVGAGI. The CDR3 has 15 residues. Here the CDR3 DNA reads TGTGCCAGCAGTTCCGGTCTAACGGGGAAAGAGACCCAGTACTTC. It yields the protein CASSSGLTGKETQYF.

The chain couples TRBV5-8 to TRBJ2-7; possibly TRBD2 for D (6 bases). The CDR3 loop spans 17 amino acids. V was clipped by 0 bases and J by 0 bases, with 16 bases between them. Looked up from germline, CDR1 is SGHTS and CDR2 is YDEGEE. The CDR3 spells CASSLGYYAGSSYEQYF. The CDR3, as DNA: TGTGCCAGCAGCTTGGGCTACTATGCGGGGAGCTCCTACGAGCAGTACTTC.